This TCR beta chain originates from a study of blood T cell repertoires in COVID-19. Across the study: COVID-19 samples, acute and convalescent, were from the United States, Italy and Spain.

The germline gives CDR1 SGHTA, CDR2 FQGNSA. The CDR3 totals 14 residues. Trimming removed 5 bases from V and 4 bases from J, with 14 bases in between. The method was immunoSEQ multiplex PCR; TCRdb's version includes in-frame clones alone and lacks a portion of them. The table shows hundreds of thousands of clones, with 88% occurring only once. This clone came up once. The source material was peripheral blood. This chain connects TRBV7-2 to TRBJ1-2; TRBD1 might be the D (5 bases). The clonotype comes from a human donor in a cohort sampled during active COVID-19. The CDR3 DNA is TGTGCCAGCAGCCCTGCGGGGGTAACCTATGGCTACACCTTC. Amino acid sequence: CASSPAGVTYGYTF.